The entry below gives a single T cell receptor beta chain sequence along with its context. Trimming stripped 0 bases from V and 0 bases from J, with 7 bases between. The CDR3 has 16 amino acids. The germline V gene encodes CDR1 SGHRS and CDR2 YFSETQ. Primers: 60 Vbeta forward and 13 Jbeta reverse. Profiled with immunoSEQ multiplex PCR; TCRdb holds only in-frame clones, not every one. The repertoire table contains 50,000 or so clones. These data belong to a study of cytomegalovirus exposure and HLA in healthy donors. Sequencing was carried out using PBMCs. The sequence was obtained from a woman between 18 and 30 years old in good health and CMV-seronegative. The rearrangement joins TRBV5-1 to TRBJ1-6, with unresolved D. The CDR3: CASSLEGSSYNSPLHF. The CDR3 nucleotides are TGCGCCAGCAGCTTGGAAGGGAGCTCCTATAATTCACCCCTCCACTTT.